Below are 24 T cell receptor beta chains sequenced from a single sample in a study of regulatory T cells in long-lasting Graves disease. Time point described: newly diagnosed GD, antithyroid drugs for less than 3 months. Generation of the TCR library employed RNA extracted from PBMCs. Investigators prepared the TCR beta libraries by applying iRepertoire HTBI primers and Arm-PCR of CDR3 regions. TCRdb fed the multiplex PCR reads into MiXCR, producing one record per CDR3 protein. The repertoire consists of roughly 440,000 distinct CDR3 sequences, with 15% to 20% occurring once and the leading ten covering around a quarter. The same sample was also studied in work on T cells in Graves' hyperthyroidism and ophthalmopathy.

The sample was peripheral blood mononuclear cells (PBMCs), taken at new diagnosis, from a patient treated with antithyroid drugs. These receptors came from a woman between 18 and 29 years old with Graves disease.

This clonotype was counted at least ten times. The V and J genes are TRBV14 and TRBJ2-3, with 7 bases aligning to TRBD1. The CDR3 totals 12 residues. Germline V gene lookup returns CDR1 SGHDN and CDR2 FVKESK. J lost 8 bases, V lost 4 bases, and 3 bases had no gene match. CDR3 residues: CASSPQGVTQYF. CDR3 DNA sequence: TGTGCCAGCAGCCCCCAGGGGGTTACGCAGTATTTT.

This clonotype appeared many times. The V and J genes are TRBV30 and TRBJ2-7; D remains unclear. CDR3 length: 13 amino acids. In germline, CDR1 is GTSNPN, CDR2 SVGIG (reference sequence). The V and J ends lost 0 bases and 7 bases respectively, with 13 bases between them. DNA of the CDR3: TGTGCCTGGAGTGTACATACCGGGTTGGAGCAGTACTTC. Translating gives CAWSVHTGLEQYF.

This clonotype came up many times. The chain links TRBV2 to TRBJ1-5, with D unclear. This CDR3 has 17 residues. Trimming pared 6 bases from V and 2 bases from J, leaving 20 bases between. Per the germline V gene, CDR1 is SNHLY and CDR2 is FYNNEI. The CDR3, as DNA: TGTGCCAGCAGCCCCCGGCGCGGAGGCGCGGGCAATCAGCCCCAGCATTTT. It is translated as CASSPRRGGAGNQPQHF.

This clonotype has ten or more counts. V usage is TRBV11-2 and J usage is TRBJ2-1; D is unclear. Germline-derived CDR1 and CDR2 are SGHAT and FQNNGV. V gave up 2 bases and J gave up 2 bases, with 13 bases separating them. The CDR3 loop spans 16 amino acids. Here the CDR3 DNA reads TGTGCCAGCAGCTTATCAGCTAGTAGGGCCTACAATGAGCAGTTCTTC. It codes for CASSLSASRAYNEQFF.

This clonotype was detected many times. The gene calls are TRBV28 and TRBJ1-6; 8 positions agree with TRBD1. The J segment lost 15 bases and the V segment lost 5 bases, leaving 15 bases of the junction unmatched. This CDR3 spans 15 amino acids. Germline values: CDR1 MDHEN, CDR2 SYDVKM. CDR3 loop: CASSPRTGIGRLLHF. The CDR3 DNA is TGTGCCAGCAGTCCTCGGACAGGGATAGGTCGTCTCCTCCACTTT.

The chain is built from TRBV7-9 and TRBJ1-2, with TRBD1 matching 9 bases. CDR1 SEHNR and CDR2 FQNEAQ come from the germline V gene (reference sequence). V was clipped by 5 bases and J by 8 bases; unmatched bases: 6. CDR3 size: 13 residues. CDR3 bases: TGTGCCAGCAGCCGGGACAGGGCGAGCGGCTACACCTTC. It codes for CASSRDRASGYTF.

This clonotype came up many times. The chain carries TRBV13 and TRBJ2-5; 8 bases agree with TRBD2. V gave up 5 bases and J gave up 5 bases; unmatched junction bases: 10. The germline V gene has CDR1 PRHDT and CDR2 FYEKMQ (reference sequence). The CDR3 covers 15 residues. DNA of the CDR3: TGTGCCAGCAGCGAGCGGCGGGAGGATTCCGAGACCCAGTACTTC. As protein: CASSERREDSETQYF.

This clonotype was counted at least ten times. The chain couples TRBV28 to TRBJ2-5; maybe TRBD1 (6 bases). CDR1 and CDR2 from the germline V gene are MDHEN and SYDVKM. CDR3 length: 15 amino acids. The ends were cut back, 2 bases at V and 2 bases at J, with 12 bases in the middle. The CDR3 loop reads CASSLRRTAQETQYF. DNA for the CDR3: TGTGCCAGCAGTTTACGGAGGACAGCACAAGAGACCCAGTACTTC. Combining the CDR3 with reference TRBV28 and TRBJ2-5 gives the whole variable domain DVKVTQSSRYLVKRTGEKVFLECVQDMDHENMFWYRQDPGLGLRLIYFSYDVKMKEKGDIPEGYSVSREKKERFSLILESASTNQTSMYLCASSLRRTAQETQYFGPGTRLLVL.

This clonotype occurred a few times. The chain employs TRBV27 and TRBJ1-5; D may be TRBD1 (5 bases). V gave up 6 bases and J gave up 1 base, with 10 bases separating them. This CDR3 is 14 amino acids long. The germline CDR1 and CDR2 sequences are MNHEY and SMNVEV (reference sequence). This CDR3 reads CASSAGTSNQPQHF. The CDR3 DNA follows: TGTGCCAGCAGCGCCGGGACGAGCAATCAGCCCCAGCATTTT.

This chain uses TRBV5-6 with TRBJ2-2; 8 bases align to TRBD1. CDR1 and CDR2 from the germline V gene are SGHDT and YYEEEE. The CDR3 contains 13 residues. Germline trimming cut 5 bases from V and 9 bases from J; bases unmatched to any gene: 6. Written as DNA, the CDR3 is TGTGCCAGCAGGCGGACAGGGACGAGGGAGCTGTTTTTT. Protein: CASRRTGTRELFF.

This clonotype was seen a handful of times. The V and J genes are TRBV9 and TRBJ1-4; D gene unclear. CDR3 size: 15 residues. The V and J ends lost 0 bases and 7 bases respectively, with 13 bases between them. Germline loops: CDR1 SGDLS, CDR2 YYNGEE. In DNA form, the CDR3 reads TGTGCCAGCAGCGTAGGTCCCGACTCGGGTGAAAAACTGTTTTTT. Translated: CASSVGPDSGEKLFF.

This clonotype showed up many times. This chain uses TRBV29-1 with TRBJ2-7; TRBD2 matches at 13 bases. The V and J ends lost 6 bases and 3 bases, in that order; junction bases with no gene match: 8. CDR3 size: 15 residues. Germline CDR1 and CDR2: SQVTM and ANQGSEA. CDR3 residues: CSVRGLAGEDYEQYF. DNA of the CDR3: TGCAGCGTCCGAGGACTAGCGGGAGAAGACTACGAGCAGTACTTC.

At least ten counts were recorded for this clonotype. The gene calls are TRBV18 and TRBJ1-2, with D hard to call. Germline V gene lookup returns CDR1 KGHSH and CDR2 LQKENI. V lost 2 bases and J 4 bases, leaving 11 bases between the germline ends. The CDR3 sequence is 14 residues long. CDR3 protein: CASSPSHEIYGYTF. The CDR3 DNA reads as TGTGCCAGCTCACCAAGTCACGAGATCTATGGCTACACCTTC.

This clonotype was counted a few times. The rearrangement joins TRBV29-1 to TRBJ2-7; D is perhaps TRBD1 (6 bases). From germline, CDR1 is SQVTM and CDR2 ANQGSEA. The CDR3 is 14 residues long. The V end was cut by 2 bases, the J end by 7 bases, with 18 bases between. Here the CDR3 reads CSVELSGAFGEQYF. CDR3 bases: TGCAGCGTTGAATTATCAGGGGCGTTCGGGGAGCAGTACTTC.

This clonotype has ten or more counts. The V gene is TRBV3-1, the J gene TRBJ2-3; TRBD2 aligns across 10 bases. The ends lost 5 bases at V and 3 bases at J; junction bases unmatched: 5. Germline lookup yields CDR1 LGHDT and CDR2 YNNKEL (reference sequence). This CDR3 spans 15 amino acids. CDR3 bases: TGTGCCAGCAGCACCATAGCGGGAGGAACAGATACGCAGTATTTT. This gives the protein CASSTIAGGTDTQYF.

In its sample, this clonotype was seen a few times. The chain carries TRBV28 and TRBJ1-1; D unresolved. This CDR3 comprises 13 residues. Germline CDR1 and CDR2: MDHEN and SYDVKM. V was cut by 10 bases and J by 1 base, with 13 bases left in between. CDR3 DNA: TGTGCCACCACCGCGCTTACGAACACTGAAGCTTTCTTT. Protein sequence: CATTALTNTEAFF.

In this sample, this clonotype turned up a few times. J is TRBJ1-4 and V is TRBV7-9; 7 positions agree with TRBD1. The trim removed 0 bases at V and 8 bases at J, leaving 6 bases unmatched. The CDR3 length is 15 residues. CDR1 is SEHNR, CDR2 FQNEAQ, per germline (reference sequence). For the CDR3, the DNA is TGTGCCAGCAGCTTAGCGACAGGGCTTGTGGAAAAACTGTTTTTT. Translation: CASSLATGLVEKLFF.

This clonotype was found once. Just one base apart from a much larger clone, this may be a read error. CDR3: CASSYASGARMSFYEQYF. For the CDR3, the DNA is TGTGCCAGCAGTTACGCTAGCGGGGCGCGTATGTCTTTTTACGAGCAGTACTTC. V gene TRBV6-2 or TRBV6-3 combines with J gene TRBJ2-7; TRBD2 agrees at 9 bases. V was clipped by 2 bases and J by 4 bases; unmatched bases: 15. The CDR3 loop spans 18 amino acids. Germline lookup yields CDR1 MNHEY and CDR2 SVGEGT.

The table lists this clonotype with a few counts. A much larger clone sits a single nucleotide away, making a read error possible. CDR3 sequence: CASTRLAGSSHNEQFF. In DNA, the CDR3 is TGTGCCAGCACACGACTAGCCGGGAGCTCCCACAATGAGCAGTTCTTC. The chain uses TRBV3-1 and TRBJ2-1; 7 bases are a match to TRBD2. The CDR3 has 16 amino acids. CDR1 and CDR2 from the germline V gene are LGHDT and YNNKEL (reference sequence).

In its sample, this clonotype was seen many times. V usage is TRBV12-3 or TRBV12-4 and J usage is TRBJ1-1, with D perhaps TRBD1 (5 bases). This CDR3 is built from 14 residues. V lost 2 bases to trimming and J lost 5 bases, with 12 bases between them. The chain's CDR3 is CASSLRGAGTEAFF. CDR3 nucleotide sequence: TGTGCCAGCAGTTTAAGGGGTGCAGGAACTGAAGCTTTCTTT.

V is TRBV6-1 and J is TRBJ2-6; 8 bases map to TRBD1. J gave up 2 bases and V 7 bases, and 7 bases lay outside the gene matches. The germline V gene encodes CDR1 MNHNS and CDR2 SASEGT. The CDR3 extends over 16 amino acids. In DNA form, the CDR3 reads TGTGCCAGCACGCAGGGGGCGCTTGCTGGGGCCAACGTCCTGACTTTC. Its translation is CASTQGALAGANVLTF.

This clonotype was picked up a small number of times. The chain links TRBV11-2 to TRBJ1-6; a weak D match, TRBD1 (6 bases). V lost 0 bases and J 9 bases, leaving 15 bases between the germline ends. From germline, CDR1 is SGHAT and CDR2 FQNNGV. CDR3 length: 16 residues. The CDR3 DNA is TGTGCCAGCAGCTTAGATCAGGGGCCACCGGTTTCACCCCTCCACTTT. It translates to CASSLDQGPPVSPLHF.

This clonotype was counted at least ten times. The CDR3 DNA is TGTGCCAGCTCACCCCCTAGCGGGAGGGACAATGAGCAGTTCTTC. It is translated as CASSPPSGRDNEQFF. The rearrangement links TRBV18 to TRBJ2-1, with 12 bases identical to TRBD2. The CDR3 covers 15 residues. Germline-derived CDR1 and CDR2 are KGHSH and LQKENI. Losses at the gene ends were 3 bases for V and 5 bases for J; bases not matched to a gene: 2. Filled out from reference TRBV18 and TRBJ2-1, the complete variable domain reads NAGVMQNPRHLVRRRGQEARLRCSPMKGHSHVYWYRQLPEEGLKFMVYLQKENIIDESGMPKERFSAEFPKEGPSILRIQQVVRGDSAAYFCASSPPSGRDNEQFFGPGTRLTVL.

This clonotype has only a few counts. CDR3 bases: TGTGCCAGCTCTAGCGGGAGCCTCACCGGGGAGCTGTTTTTT. It specifies CASSSGSLTGELFF. This rearrangement joins TRBV28 to TRBJ2-2; 10 nucleotides agree with TRBD2. CDR1 is MDHEN, CDR2 SYDVKM, per germline. Trimming removed 8 bases from V and 4 bases from J; junction bases left unmatched: 4. The CDR3 totals 14 residues.